One and the same sample provided the 23 T cell receptor beta chains below, sequenced in a study of response to subunit inactivated influenza vaccine. TCRdb reprocessed the RT-PCR reads via MiXCR and lists one record per CDR3 protein. This table holds hundreds of thousands of distinct CDR3 sequences, 12% to 15% found once. The sample consisted of PBMCs from blood, taken approximately 15 days before vaccination. Source of these receptors: a man aged 50-59 years who received an inactivated influenza vaccine.

There are a few counts of this clonotype. This chain connects TRBV4-3 to TRBJ2-2; no reliable D call. This CDR3 comprises 13 residues. V was clipped by 0 bases and J by 8 bases, with 7 bases between them. Looked up from germline, CDR1 is LGHNA and CDR2 is YSLEER. CDR3 amino acids: CASSQDYWGELFF. The CDR3 nucleotides read TGCGCCAGCAGCCAAGATTATTGGGGGGAGCTGTTTTTT.

This clonotype was recorded many times. This chain joins TRBV7-2 and TRBJ1-4; 10 bases line up with TRBD1. Germline CDR1 SGHTA, CDR2 FQGNSA. Trimming removed 1 base from V and 8 bases from J; junction bases left unmatched: 7. The CDR3 runs to 16 residues. The CDR3 sequence: CASSLEGQGMEEKLFF. CDR3 sequence (DNA): TGTGCCAGCAGCTTAGAGGGACAGGGGATGGAGGAAAAACTGTTTTTT.

The rearrangement joins TRBV7-2 to TRBJ2-2; D gene ambiguous. V dropped 1 base and J dropped 7 bases, with 10 bases sitting between them. Germline V gene sequence: CDR1 SGHTA, CDR2 FQGNSA. The CDR3 extends over 14 amino acids. Written as DNA, the CDR3 is TGTGCCAGCAGCTTAGTCCAGGTCATCGGGGAGCTGTTTTTT. Its translation is CASSLVQVIGELFF.

CDR3 protein: CASNLAGGLTGELFF. CDR3 DNA: TGTGCCAGCAACCTAGCGGGGGGTCTCACCGGGGAGCTGTTTTTT. The chain couples TRBV12-3 or TRBV12-4 to TRBJ2-2; TRBD2 matches 11 bases. J gave up 4 bases and V 7 bases, and 5 bases lay outside the gene matches. The CDR3 totals 15 residues.

V gene TRBV2 combines with J gene TRBJ1-1; TRBD1 might be the D (5 bases). Deletions cut 7 bases from V and 4 bases from J, with 28 bases between. Germline CDR1 and CDR2: SNHLY and FYNNEI. This CDR3 comprises 18 residues. The CDR3 reads CASTTTKGFGAPVTEAFF. CDR3 DNA: TGTGCCAGCACAACCACCAAAGGGTTTGGGGCGCCGGTCACTGAAGCTTTCTTT.

This chain links TRBV4-1 with TRBJ2-7; 7 bases map to TRBD2. The trim removed 1 base at V and 3 bases at J, leaving 6 bases unmatched. Per the germline V gene, CDR1 is MGHRA and CDR2 is YSYEKL. There are 15 residues in the CDR3. The DNA of the CDR3 is TGCGCCAGCAGCCAAGGGGCTAGCGGTTACTACGAGCAGTACTTC. It is translated as CASSQGASGYYEQYF.

This clonotype occurred a few times. This chain joins TRBV11-2 and TRBJ1-2; D not certain. Per the germline V gene, CDR1 is SGHAT and CDR2 is FQNNGV. The CDR3 extends over 14 amino acids. The germline V and J ends were trimmed by 5 bases and 3 bases, with 13 bases remaining between them. The CDR3 here is CASSARPLYYGYTF. The CDR3 DNA sequence: TGTGCCAGCAGCGCCAGGCCCCTCTACTATGGCTACACCTTC.

The table lists this clonotype with a few counts. The chain is built from TRBV29-1 and TRBJ2-1, with D perhaps matching TRBD1 (6 bases). V was clipped by 8 bases and J by 10 bases, with 27 bases between them. Germline V lookup: CDR1 SQVTM, CDR2 ANQGSEA. The CDR3 has 15 amino acids. CDR3 protein: CSTSGSPGQQGEQFF. As DNA, the CDR3 is TGCAGCACCAGTGGCTCGCCGGGGCAACAGGGAGAGCAGTTCTTC.

The V gene is TRBV7-8, the J gene TRBJ2-5; no clear D. Germline V gives CDR1 SGHVS, CDR2 FQNEAQ. V was shortened by 1 base and J by 1 base, with 7 bases between the two germline ends. The CDR3 runs 14 residues. CDR3 coding DNA: TGTGCCAGCAGCTTAGATGTAGGCCAAGAGACCCAGTACTTC. It translates to CASSLDVGQETQYF.

This clonotype has only one observation. One junction end disagrees with the germline gene, perhaps due to a read error. The J gene is TRBJ2-1, the V gene TRBV5-1, with 11 bases lining up with TRBD2. This CDR3 spans 15 amino acids. Germline CDR1 is SGHRS and CDR2 is YFSETQ. DNA of the CDR3: TGCGACAGCAGCTTGGTAGCGGGGGGGCCGAATGAGCAGTTCTTC. Translating it yields CDSSLVAGGPNEQFF.

This clonotype was seen a few times. CDR3 coding DNA: TGTGCCATCAGACCCCGGGACAGGGGCGGCTACACCTTC. Its translation is CAIRPRDRGGYTF. The chain recombines TRBV10-3 with TRBJ1-2; 10 nucleotides line up with TRBD1. Germline V CDR1 and CDR2: ENHRY, SYGVKD. This CDR3 has 13 amino acids. Trimming took 6 bases from V and 8 from J; bases not matched to a gene: 6.

This rearrangement joins TRBV14 to TRBJ1-1; maybe TRBD1 (5 bases). V lost 4 bases and J 0 bases, leaving 12 bases between the germline ends. Germline V gene data show CDR1 as SGHDN and CDR2 as FVKESK. The CDR3 is made up of 15 amino acids. The CDR3, as DNA: TGTGCCAGCAGCCTGGCGTGGGGGATGAACACTGAAGCTTTCTTT. It translates to CASSLAWGMNTEAFF.

This clonotype was counted ten times or more. The chain has TRBV10-3 and TRBJ1-5, with D perhaps TRBD1 (6 bases). Trimming cost V 0 bases and J 5 bases, with 11 bases left between them. There are 15 residues in the CDR3. Per the germline V gene, CDR1 is ENHRY and CDR2 is SYGVKD. The CDR3 spells CAISESGRGYQPQHF. As DNA, the CDR3 is TGTGCCATCAGTGAGTCAGGCAGGGGTTATCAGCCCCAGCATTTT.

This clonotype turned up a few times. The gene calls are TRBV29-1 and TRBJ1-2, with a weak D call TRBD1 (6 bases). The CDR3 extends over 13 amino acids. CDR1 and CDR2 (germline): SQVTM, ANQGSEA. V lost 7 bases to trimming and J lost 4 bases, with 16 bases between them. Here the CDR3 DNA reads TGCAGCGCCGAGACGGGGGCTTCCTATGGCTACACCTTC. It yields the protein CSAETGASYGYTF. The full variable domain, with the rest looked up from reference TRBV29-1 and TRBJ1-2, is SAVISQKPSRDICQRGTSLTIQCQVDSQVTMMFWYRQQPGQSLTLIATANQGSEATYESGFVIDKFPISRPNLTFSTLTVSNMSPEDSSIYLCSAETGASYGYTFGSGTRLTVV.

A few counts support this clonotype. The chain recombines TRBV5-1 with TRBJ2-7, with 11 nucleotides matching TRBD2. This CDR3 is 15 amino acids long. CDR1 SGHRS and CDR2 YFSETQ come from the germline V gene. V was pared by 1 base and J by 3 bases, with 3 bases of the junction left unmatched. The CDR3 loop reads CASSLTGTSGYEQYF. CDR3 DNA sequence: TGCGCCAGCAGCTTGACCGGGACTAGCGGCTACGAGCAGTACTTC. Combining the CDR3 with reference TRBV5-1 and TRBJ2-7 gives the whole variable domain KAGVTQTPRYLIKTRGQQVTLSCSPISGHRSVSWYQQTPGQGLQFLFEYFSETQRNKGNFPGRFSGRQFSNSRSEMNVSTLELGDSALYLCASSLTGTSGYEQYFGPGTRLTVT.

The V gene is TRBV7-9, the J gene TRBJ1-1; unclear D gene. The CDR3 loop spans 14 amino acids. Germline loops: CDR1 SEHNR, CDR2 FQNEAQ (reference sequence). The V end lost 5 bases, the J end lost 1 base, and 11 bases lay between the germline ends. The CDR3 sequence is CASSPALANTEAFF. CDR3 DNA: TGTGCCAGCAGCCCAGCGCTGGCGAACACTGAAGCTTTCTTT.

This chain joins TRBV4-2 and TRBJ2-5; weak D call: TRBD2 (6 bases). This CDR3 contains 16 residues. The germline V gene has CDR1 LGHNA and CDR2 YNFKEQ. V was shortened by 10 bases and J by 5 bases, with 26 bases between the two germline ends. CDR3 in DNA: TGTGCCATGAGCCCCGGGCTCCGGGGACTTCTCGAGACCCAGTACTTC. The encoded protein is CAMSPGLRGLLETQYF.

The rearrangement links TRBV15 to TRBJ2-1, with 11 bases matching TRBD2. With 5 bases clipped from V and 5 bases from J, the junction kept 5 bases outside the gene matches. Germline lookup yields CDR1 LNHNV and CDR2 YYDKDF (reference sequence). The CDR3 length is 15 residues. CDR3 in amino acids: CATSRGTSGNNEQFF. CDR3 DNA sequence: TGTGCCACCAGCCGAGGGACTAGCGGAAACAATGAGCAGTTCTTC. The full variable domain, with the rest looked up from reference TRBV15 and TRBJ2-1, is DAMVIQNPRYQVTQFGKPVTLSCSQTLNHNVMYWYQQKSSQAPKLLFHYYDKDFNNEADTPDNFQSRRPNTSFCFLDIRSPGLGDTAMYLCATSRGTSGNNEQFFGPGTRLTVL.

The chain employs TRBV10-3 and TRBJ2-7; no clear D. The CDR3 consists of 13 residues. V was shortened by 1 base and J by 3 bases, with 7 bases between the two germline ends. The germline CDR1 and CDR2 sequences are ENHRY and SYGVKD. The CDR3 region has the DNA TGTGCCATCAGTGAGTGGCAGAGCTACGAGCAGTACTTC. Translating it yields CAISEWQSYEQYF.

This clonotype was seen a handful of times. The rearrangement uses TRBV12-3 or TRBV12-4 and TRBJ2-7, with a possible D match to TRBD2 (6 bases). The CDR3 is 16 residues long. V lost 1 base to trimming and J lost 3 bases, with 16 bases between them. DNA of the CDR3: TGTGCCAGCAGTTTAGGGGCGGGAAGTAGGTACTACGAGCAGTACTTC. Translated: CASSLGAGSRYYEQYF.

The V gene is TRBV7-2, the J gene TRBJ2-3, with 8 bases lining up with TRBD2. The length of the CDR3 is 12 residues. V trimming: 5 bases; J trimming: 10 bases; junction bases outside the gene matches: 5. In germline, CDR1 is SGHTA, CDR2 FQGNSA. The CDR3 loop is CASSARTSPQYF. Written as DNA, the CDR3 is TGTGCCAGCAGCGCGCGGACTAGCCCGCAGTATTTT. The variable domain in full, with the rest retrieved from reference TRBV7-2 and TRBJ2-3, is GAGVSQSPSNKVTEKGKDVELRCDPISGHTALYWYRQSLGQGLEFLIYFQGNSAPDKSGLPSDRFSAERTGGSVSTLTIQRTQQEDSAVYLCASSARTSPQYFGPGTRLTVL.

The rearrangement uses TRBV7-9 and TRBJ2-3; D is unresolved. The germline CDR1 and CDR2 sequences are SEHNR and FQNEAQ (reference sequence). The V gene lost 2 bases and the J gene lost 0 bases, with 9 bases spanning the gap. The CDR3 spans 15 residues. The CDR3 nucleotides read TGTGCCAGCAGCTTAAATTCGCTTAGCACAGATACGCAGTATTTT. Translation gives CASSLNSLSTDTQYF.

The table lists this clonotype with many counts. The chain links TRBV4-2 to TRBJ2-2, with TRBD2 matching 10 bases. The CDR3 totals 15 residues. Germline trimming cut 5 bases from V and 4 bases from J; bases unmatched to any gene: 4. The germline gives CDR1 LGHNA, CDR2 YNFKEQ. CDR3 nucleotide sequence: TGTGCCAGCAGCGCGGGACTAGCGAGCACCGGGGAGCTGTTTTTT. Encoded protein: CASSAGLASTGELFF.